This entry features one T cell receptor (beta chain) sequence. Its antigen is currently unknown. This sample was taken from a study of blood T cells in healthy people across ages. Study-wide background: Capture by template switching was about one barcoded beta molecule per two T cells.

Study conclusions and caveats: As age increased, TCR beta diversity per million T cells fell in a roughly linear fashion.

Each of the donors had about 9.9 milliliters of peripheral blood drawn into EDTA-treated Vacutainer tubes. Using a J-beta primer mix together with a sample-barcoded 5' primer, a second PCR was run for roughly 7 to 11 cycles. Every cDNA molecule carried a tag from a template-switch adaptor bearing 12 random nucleotides. MiXCR, run by TCRdb on the 5' RACE reads, gives a single entry per CDR3 protein. Of about 1.4 million distinct CDR3 sequences detected, roughly 59% appear once; the ten largest clones hold roughly 6.3%. The TCR originated in a man aged 18 to 30 in good health. Sequencing was done on a sample of blood.

CDR3 sequence (DNA): TGTGCCAGCAGCTTTGACCGCCGACTGGGAGCTGGCTACACCTTC. Its translation is CASSFDRRLGAGYTF. The chain carries TRBV5-5 and TRBJ1-2; D unresolved. Germline loops: CDR1 SGHKS, CDR2 YYEKEE (reference sequence). This CDR3 contains 15 residues. Between the trimmed V and J ends, which lost 2 bases and 7 bases, there was a span of 18 bases.